The clone carrying this TCR beta chain was counted between two and nine times. The antigen remains unidentified. PCR was performed using 60 Vbeta and 13 Jbeta primers. In the source study's methods: In a later analysis, of around 80 million unique beta chains, approximately 10 million appeared in at least two donors. Sequencing was performed with immunoSEQ multiplex PCR; in TCRdb, only in-frame clones are kept and a portion is missing. From that table come the V and J calls and clone size; the DNA was used to work out D and trimming. The sample has some 60,000 clones; about 80% are singletons. This record belongs to a study of cytomegalovirus exposure and HLA in healthy donors. Whole-study results and caveats: Productive rates of about 87% or about 30% were seen for most TCR beta V segments in an earlier analysis. Presence/absence analyses rested on an assumption that sequencing depth was roughly uniform across donors.

The germline V gene has CDR1 SGHTA and CDR2 FQGNSA. V lost 1 base and J lost 5; bases outside the gene matches: 2. The CDR3 length is 15 residues. The V call is TRBV7-2, the J call TRBJ2-2; 9 bases line up with TRBD2. Sequencing was done on a sample of PBMCs. The receptor was isolated from a human donor in good health. The CDR3 loop reads CASSLGGLATGELFF. DNA of the CDR3: TGTGCCAGCAGCTTAGGCGGACTAGCGACCGGGGAGCTGTTTTTT.